This passage covers 23 T cell receptor beta chains from one sample sequenced in a study of Ad26.COV2.S vaccination and SARS-CoV-2 variants. Clones were read by immunoSEQ multiplex PCR, and TCRdb kept only the in-frame ones, dropping some. The data hold around 350,000 clones, with 80% to 90% observed a single time. The treatment is: 15 to 20 received Ad26.COV2.S at low or high dose, single or two shots; 5 received placebo; per-sample allocation not given. Each sample was drawn 63 days after the first injection (of vaccine or placebo). Sequencing used peripheral blood, obtained in a trial of Ad26.COV2.S vaccine versus placebo. The receptors derive from a person aged 18 to 65 who received the Ad26.COV2.S COVID-19 vaccine or a placebo.

This chain links TRBV29-1 with TRBJ2-3; D gene uncertain. Trimming shortened V by 5 bases and J by 0 bases, and 12 bases separated the two germline ends. The CDR3 runs 14 residues. The germline CDR1 and CDR2 sequences are SQVTM and ANQGSEA. This CDR3 is CSVRGVSSTDTQYF. The CDR3 nucleotides are TGCAGCGTTCGTGGGGTGTCTAGCACAGATACGCAGTATTTT.

The chain combines TRBV6-6 with TRBJ2-3; 7 bases agree with TRBD2. The CDR3 loop spans 14 amino acids. Germline V gene sequence: CDR1 MNHNY, CDR2 SVGAGI (reference sequence). The junction had 6 bases not matched to a gene; V was cut back by 2 bases and J by 7 bases. This CDR3 reads CASSYVREVNTQYF. The DNA of the CDR3 is TGTGCCAGCAGTTACGTTCGGGAGGTGAATACGCAGTATTTT.

J is TRBJ2-3 and V is TRBV27, with 10 bases matching TRBD2. J was trimmed by 2 bases and V by 7 bases; bases with no gene match: 12. This CDR3 contains 17 residues. Germline V gene sequence: CDR1 MNHEY, CDR2 SMNVEV (reference sequence). DNA for the CDR3: TGTGCCAGCACCATTAGCGGGAGGCATTCATACACAGATACGCAGTATTTT. The encoded protein is CASTISGRHSYTDTQYF.

The chain joins TRBV4-3 to TRBJ1-4, with D possibly matching TRBD1 (6 bases). The V and J ends lost 4 bases and 8 bases respectively, with 17 bases between them. The CDR3 consists of 15 residues. Germline loops: CDR1 LGHNA, CDR2 YSLEER. In DNA, the CDR3 is TGCGCCAGCAGCCCAAGACAGGTTCGTTGGGAAAAACTGTTTTTT. Translated: CASSPRQVRWEKLFF.

The genes are TRBV15 and TRBJ1-3; no clear D. The V gene lost 2 bases and the J gene lost 2 bases, with 13 bases spanning the gap. This CDR3 is 16 amino acids long. Germline assignment: CDR1 LNHNV and CDR2 YYDKDF (reference sequence). The CDR3 region has the DNA TGTGCCACCAGCAGACCTGCTGGTCAGGCTGGAAACACCATATATTTT. Its translation: CATSRPAGQAGNTIYF.

A note on this clone: The same CDR3 also results from other DNA sequences found in this sample. The chain combines TRBV7-2 with TRBJ2-7, with D possibly being TRBD2 (6 bases). CDR3 size: 15 residues. Trimming cost V 5 bases and J 2 bases, with 16 bases left between them. The germline CDR1 and CDR2 sequences are SGHTA and FQGNSA. The CDR3 DNA reads as TGTGCCAGCAGCCTAGAGGAGGGTAGCACCTACGAGCAGTACTTC. It translates to CASSLEEGSTYEQYF.

The rearrangement uses TRBV7-9 and TRBJ2-5; 7 bases are a match to TRBD1. The germline V gene encodes CDR1 SEHNR and CDR2 FQNEAQ (reference sequence). The CDR3 covers 15 residues. V trimming: 5 bases; J trimming: 5 bases; junction bases outside the gene matches: 11. CDR3 amino acids: CASSLRGTVGETQYF. The CDR3, as DNA: TGTGCCAGCAGCCTAAGGGGGACAGTCGGGGAGACCCAGTACTTC.

This chain connects TRBV6-5 to TRBJ2-5; the D call may be TRBD1 or TRBD2 (5 bases each). The V end lost 0 bases, the J end lost 5 bases, and 16 bases lay between the germline ends. This CDR3 region has 16 residues. Per the germline V gene, CDR1 is MNHEY and CDR2 is SVGAGI. The CDR3 coding sequence is TGTGCCAGCAGTTACTCCGGGGCCCTGCCAGGGGAGACCCAGTACTTC. Translation: CASSYSGALPGETQYF.

CDR3 region: CASSTTGFTEAFF. CDR3 DNA sequence: TGTGCCAGCTCAACAACAGGGTTCACTGAAGCTTTCTTT. The chain has TRBV18 and TRBJ1-1; tentative D call: TRBD1 (6 bases). The germline V gene has CDR1 KGHSH and CDR2 LQKENI. The germline V and J ends were trimmed by 5 bases and 4 bases, with 11 bases remaining between them. The CDR3 is 13 residues long. Full variable domain (missing parts from reference TRBV18 and TRBJ1-1): NAGVMQNPRHLVRRRGQEARLRCSPMKGHSHVYWYRQLPEEGLKFMVYLQKENIIDESGMPKERFSAEFPKEGPSILRIQQVVRGDSAAYFCASSTTGFTEAFFGQGTRLTVV.

The chain links TRBV19 to TRBJ2-3; D unresolved. Germline assignment: CDR1 LNHDA and CDR2 SQIVND (reference sequence). This CDR3 comprises 13 residues. V was pared by 0 bases and J by 4 bases, with 5 bases between. CDR3 protein: CASSIEAPDTQYF. CDR3 nucleotide sequence: TGTGCCAGTAGTATAGAGGCCCCAGATACGCAGTATTTT.

The V gene is TRBV6-5, the J gene TRBJ1-2; no firm D call. Per the germline V gene, CDR1 is MNHEY and CDR2 is SVGAGI. CDR3 length: 16 amino acids. V was clipped by 0 bases and J by 2 bases, with 13 bases between them. The DNA of the CDR3 is TGTGCCAGCAGTTACTCGTTGTTGGGCGGGAACTATGGCTACACCTTC. This codes for CASSYSLLGGNYGYTF.

The genes are TRBV7-8 and TRBJ2-2; D gene uncertain. The CDR3 length is 17 residues. Germline V gives CDR1 SGHVS, CDR2 FQNEAQ. V lost 5 bases, J lost 0 bases, and 16 bases lay in between. The CDR3 here is CASSERVVSANTGELFF. The CDR3 coding sequence is TGTGCCAGCAGCGAACGTGTCGTCAGCGCGAACACCGGGGAGCTGTTTTTT.

The genes are TRBV27 and TRBJ1-1; D ambiguous. Trimming cost V 1 base and J 1 base, with 4 bases left between them. Germline values: CDR1 MNHEY, CDR2 SMNVEV (reference sequence). This CDR3 spans 13 amino acids. DNA of the CDR3: TGTGCCAGCAGTTTATTAGGGAACACTGAAGCTTTCTTT. This translates into CASSLLGNTEAFF.

This clone was seen just once. CDR3 region: CASSLSAYDTEAFF. The CDR3 DNA reads as TGTGCCAGCAGCTTATCCGCCTACGACACTGAAGCTTTCTTT. V is TRBV7-2 and J is TRBJ1-1; D ambiguous. CDR1 SGHTA and CDR2 FQGNSA come from the germline V gene. This CDR3 has 14 amino acids. Trimming took off 2 bases at V and 3 bases at J, with 10 bases between the two ends.

Of note for this clone: Other DNA sequences in this sample translate to the same CDR3. This chain connects TRBV18 to TRBJ2-5, with D maybe TRBD1 (5 bases). Germline V gene lookup returns CDR1 KGHSH and CDR2 LQKENI. The V end was cut by 2 bases, the J end by 1 base, with 5 bases between. The CDR3 covers 13 residues. CDR3 nucleotides: TGTGCCAGCTCACCAGACAGCCAAGAGACCCAGTACTTC. It is translated as CASSPDSQETQYF.

The genes are TRBV7-8 and TRBJ2-6; possibly TRBD2 for D (5 bases). CDR1 and CDR2 (germline): SGHVS, FQNEAQ. With 5 bases removed from V and 4 bases from J, the gap between germline ends came to 21 bases. CDR3 length equals 18 residues. This chain's CDR3 is CASSPWVEGSRGANVLTF. Here the CDR3 DNA reads TGTGCCAGCAGCCCCTGGGTTGAGGGATCGCGAGGGGCCAACGTCCTGACTTTC.

V and J are TRBV5-5 and TRBJ2-1; D is possibly TRBD1 (6 bases). Germline V CDR1 and CDR2: SGHKS, YYEKEE (reference sequence). The CDR3 length is 15 residues. Trimming removed 7 bases at V and 4 bases at J, with 18 bases between. CDR3 in amino acids: CASGPGVTGYNEQFF. The DNA of the CDR3 is TGTGCCAGCGGTCCAGGGGTGACTGGTTACAATGAGCAGTTCTTC.

The chain uses TRBV5-1 and TRBJ1-4; 7 nucleotides match TRBD1. CDR3 length: 14 amino acids. V was pared by 5 bases and J by 4 bases, with 5 bases of the junction left unmatched. Germline V lookup: CDR1 SGHRS, CDR2 YFSETQ. The DNA of the CDR3 is TGCGCCAGCAGTTGGGACAGTGGTAATGAAAAACTGTTTTTT. It is translated as CASSWDSGNEKLFF.

This clone was picked up many times. This rearrangement joins TRBV4-3 to TRBJ1-6; 8 positions agree with TRBD1. With V trimmed by 6 bases and J by 2 bases, 3 bases remained unmatched. Germline V gene data show CDR1 as LGHNA and CDR2 as YSLEER. The CDR3 loop spans 15 amino acids. The DNA of the CDR3 is TGCGCCAGCAGTGCGGACAGGGCCTATAATTCACCCCTCCACTTT. This codes for CASSADRAYNSPLHF.

V usage is TRBV7-8 and J usage is TRBJ1-5; D is unclear. The ends were cut back, 4 bases at V and 3 bases at J, with 10 bases in the middle. Germline CDR1 and CDR2: SGHVS and FQNEAQ. The CDR3 loop spans 14 amino acids. CDR3 region: CASSSWDANQPQHF. CDR3 bases: TGTGCCAGCAGCTCCTGGGATGCCAATCAGCCCCAGCATTTT. Full variable domain (missing parts from reference TRBV7-8 and TRBJ1-5): GAGVSQSPRYKVAKRGQDVALRCDPISGHVSLFWYQQALGQGPEFLTYFQNEAQLDKSGLPSDRFFAERPEGSVSTLKIQRTQQEDSAVYLCASSSWDANQPQHFGDGTRLSIL.

This sequence joins TRBV5-8 and TRBJ2-5; TRBD2 is a possible D gene (5 bases). The CDR3 is 13 residues long. Trimming removed 1 base at V and 3 bases at J, with 7 bases between. Per the germline V gene, CDR1 is SGHTS and CDR2 is YDEGEE. This CDR3 reads CASSLFGEETQYF. The CDR3 DNA sequence: TGTGCCAGCAGCTTGTTCGGGGAAGAGACCCAGTACTTC.

This clone has only a few counts. This chain uses TRBV18 with TRBJ2-2; D unclear. The CDR3 sequence is 14 residues long. Per the germline V gene, CDR1 is KGHSH and CDR2 is LQKENI. Between the trimmed V and J ends, which lost 2 bases and 2 bases, there was a span of 6 bases. The CDR3 reads CASSPVTNTGELFF. The CDR3 bases are TGTGCCAGCTCACCAGTCACAAACACCGGGGAGCTGTTTTTT.

The chain combines TRBV4-1 with TRBJ2-3, with 11 bases that match TRBD2. The CDR3 sequence is 17 residues long. CDR1 is MGHRA and CDR2 is YSYEKL in the germline V gene. J gave up 4 bases and V 1 base, and 7 bases lay outside the gene matches. CDR3 DNA: TGCGCCAGCAGCCAAGTGGATAGCGGGAGGGCCGCAGATACGCAGTATTTT. It yields the protein CASSQVDSGRAADTQYF.